The text below deals with one TCR beta chain. Its antigen is not known. The record originates from a study of shared clonotypes between healthy human individuals. V was pared by 7 bases and J by 2 bases, with 14 bases between. The CDR3 is made up of 14 amino acids. Germline-derived CDR1 and CDR2 are MDHEN and SYDVKM. Study outcomes and limitations: At large depth, rarefaction still showed sorted-subset sequencing to be incomplete.

The assay was immunoSEQ multiplex PCR, and TCRdb's table has in-frame clones only and misses some. The data show about 730,000 clones, roughly 72% seen once. CD45RA+ naive and CD45RA-negative memory subsets were separated from CD4+ cells. The sequenced material came from memory CD4+ T cells sorted from blood. Sample subset: CD45RA-negative fraction. The sequence was obtained from a young woman in good health. The J gene is TRBJ1-2, the V gene TRBV28; tentatively, D is TRBD1 (5 bases). In nucleotides, the CDR3 is TGTGCCAGCAACCACGGGACGGCAAACTATGGCTACACCTTC. Its translation is CASNHGTANYGYTF.